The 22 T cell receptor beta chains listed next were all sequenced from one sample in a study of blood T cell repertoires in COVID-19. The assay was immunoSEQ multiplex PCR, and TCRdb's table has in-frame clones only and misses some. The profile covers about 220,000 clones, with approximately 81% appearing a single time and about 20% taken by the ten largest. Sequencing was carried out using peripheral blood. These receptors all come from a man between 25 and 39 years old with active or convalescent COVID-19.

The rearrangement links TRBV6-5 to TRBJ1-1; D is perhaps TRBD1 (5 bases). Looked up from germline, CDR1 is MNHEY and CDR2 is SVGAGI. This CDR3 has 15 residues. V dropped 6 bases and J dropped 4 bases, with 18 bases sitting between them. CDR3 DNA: TGTGCCAGCAGCCGCGACAGATATAAAGGCACTGAAGCTTTCTTT. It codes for CASSRDRYKGTEAFF.

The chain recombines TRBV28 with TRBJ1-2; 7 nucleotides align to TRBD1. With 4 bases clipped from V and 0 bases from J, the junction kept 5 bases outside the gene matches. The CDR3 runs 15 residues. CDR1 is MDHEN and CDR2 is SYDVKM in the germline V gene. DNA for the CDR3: TGTGCCAGCAGTTCCGGGACAGCCTCTAACTATGGCTACACCTTC. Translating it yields CASSSGTASNYGYTF.

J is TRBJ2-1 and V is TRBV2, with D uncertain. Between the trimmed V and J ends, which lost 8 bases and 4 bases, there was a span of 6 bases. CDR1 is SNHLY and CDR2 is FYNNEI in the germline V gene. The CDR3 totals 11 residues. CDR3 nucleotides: TGTGCCAGCGTAGAATACAATGAGCAGTTCTTC. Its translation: CASVEYNEQFF.

The CDR3 bases are TGTGCCAGCAGGGCATGGGAGTTAGAGACCCAGTACTTC. This encodes CASRAWELETQYF. V and J are TRBV27 and TRBJ2-5; tentative D call: TRBD2 (5 bases). The CDR3 is made up of 13 amino acids. CDR1 and CDR2 from the germline V gene are MNHEY and SMNVEV (reference sequence). The V gene lost 6 bases and the J gene lost 4 bases, with 12 bases spanning the gap.

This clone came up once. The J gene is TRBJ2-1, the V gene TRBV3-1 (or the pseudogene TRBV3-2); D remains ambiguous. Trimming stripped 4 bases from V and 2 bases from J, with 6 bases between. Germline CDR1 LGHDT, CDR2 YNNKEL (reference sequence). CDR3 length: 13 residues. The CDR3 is CASSPPPYNEQFF. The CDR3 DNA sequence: TGTGCCAGCAGCCCTCCCCCCTACAATGAGCAGTTCTTC.

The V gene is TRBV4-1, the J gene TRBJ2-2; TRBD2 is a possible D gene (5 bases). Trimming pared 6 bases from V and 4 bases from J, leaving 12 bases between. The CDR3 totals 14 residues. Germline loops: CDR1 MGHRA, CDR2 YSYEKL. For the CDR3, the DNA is TGCGCCAGCAGAATCCCCGGAGGCACCGGGGAGCTGTTTTTT. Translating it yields CASRIPGGTGELFF.

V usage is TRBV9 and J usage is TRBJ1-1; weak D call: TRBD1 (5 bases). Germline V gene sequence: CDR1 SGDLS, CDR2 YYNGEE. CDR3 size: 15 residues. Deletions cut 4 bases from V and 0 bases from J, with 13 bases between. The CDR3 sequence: CASSRSGGLNTEAFF. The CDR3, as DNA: TGTGCCAGCAGCCGCTCCGGGGGGTTGAACACTGAAGCTTTCTTT. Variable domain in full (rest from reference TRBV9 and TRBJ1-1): DSGVTQTPKHLITATGQRVTLRCSPRSGDLSVYWYQQSLDQGLQFLIQYYNGEERAKGNILERFSAQQFPDLHSELNLSSLELGDSALYFCASSRSGGLNTEAFFGQGTRLTVV.

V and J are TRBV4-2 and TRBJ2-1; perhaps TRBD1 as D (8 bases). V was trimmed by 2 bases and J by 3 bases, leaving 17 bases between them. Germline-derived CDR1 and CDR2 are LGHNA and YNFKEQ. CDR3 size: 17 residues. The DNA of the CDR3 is TGTGCCAGCAGCCAAAACAGGGGGAGCGGGATCTACAATGAGCAGTTCTTC. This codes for CASSQNRGSGIYNEQFF.

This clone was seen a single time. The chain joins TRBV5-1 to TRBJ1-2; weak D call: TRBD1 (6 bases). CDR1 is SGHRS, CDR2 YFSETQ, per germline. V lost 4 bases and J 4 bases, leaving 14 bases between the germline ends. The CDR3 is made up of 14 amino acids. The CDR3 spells CASSPIGQTYGYTF. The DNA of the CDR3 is TGCGCCAGCAGCCCGATTGGACAGACCTATGGCTACACCTTC.

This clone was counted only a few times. The DNA for the CDR3 is TGTGCCAGCAGCTTGGGACAGCCGAATGAAAAACTGTTTTTT. This translates into CASSLGQPNEKLFF. The genes are TRBV5-6 and TRBJ1-4, with D possibly matching TRBD1 (5 bases). The germline gives CDR1 SGHDT, CDR2 YYEEEE. V lost 0 bases to trimming and J lost 5 bases, with 8 bases between them. This CDR3 spans 14 amino acids.

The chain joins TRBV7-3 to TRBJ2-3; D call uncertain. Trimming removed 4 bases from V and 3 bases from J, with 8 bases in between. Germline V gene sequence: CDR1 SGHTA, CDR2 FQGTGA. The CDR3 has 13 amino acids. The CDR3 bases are TGTGCCAGCAGCTCAACCGGTACAGATACGCAGTATTTT. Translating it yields CASSSTGTDTQYF. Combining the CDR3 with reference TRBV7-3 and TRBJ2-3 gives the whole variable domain GAGVSQTPSNKVTEKGKYVELRCDPISGHTALYWYRQSLGQGPEFLIYFQGTGAADDSGLPNDRFFAVRPEGSVSTLKIQRTERGDSAVYLCASSSTGTDTQYFGPGTRLTVL.

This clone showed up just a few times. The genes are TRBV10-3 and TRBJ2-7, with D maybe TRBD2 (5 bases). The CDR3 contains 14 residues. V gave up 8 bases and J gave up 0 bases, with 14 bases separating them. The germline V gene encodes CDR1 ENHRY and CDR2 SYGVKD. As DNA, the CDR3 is TGTGCCATCCCCGTTGGACTCAGCTCCTACGAGCAGTACTTC. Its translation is CAIPVGLSSYEQYF.

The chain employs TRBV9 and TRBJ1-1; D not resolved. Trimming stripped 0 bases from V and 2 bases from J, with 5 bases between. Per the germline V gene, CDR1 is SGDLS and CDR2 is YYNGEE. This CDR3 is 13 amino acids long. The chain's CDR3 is CASSVESNTEAFF. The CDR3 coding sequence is TGTGCCAGCAGCGTAGAGAGTAACACTGAAGCTTTCTTT.

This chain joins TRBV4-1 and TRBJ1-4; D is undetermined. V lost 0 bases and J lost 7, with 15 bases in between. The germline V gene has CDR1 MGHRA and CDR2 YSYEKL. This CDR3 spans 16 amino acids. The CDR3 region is CASSQENGPGSEKLFF. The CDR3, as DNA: TGCGCCAGCAGCCAAGAGAACGGGCCCGGGAGTGAAAAACTGTTTTTT.

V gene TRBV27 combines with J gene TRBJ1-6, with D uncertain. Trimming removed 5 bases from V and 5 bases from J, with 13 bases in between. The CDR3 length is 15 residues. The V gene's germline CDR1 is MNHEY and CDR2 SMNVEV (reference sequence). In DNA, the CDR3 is TGTGCCAGCAGTCCATGGCAAGTGGATAATTCACCCCTCCACTTT. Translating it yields CASSPWQVDNSPLHF.

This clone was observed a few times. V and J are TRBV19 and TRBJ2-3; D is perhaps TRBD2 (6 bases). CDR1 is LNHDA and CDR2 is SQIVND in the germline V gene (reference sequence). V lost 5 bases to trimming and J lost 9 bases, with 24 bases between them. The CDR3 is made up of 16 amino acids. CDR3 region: CASSPSPGVRVGTQYF. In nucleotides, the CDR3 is TGTGCCAGTAGTCCCAGCCCGGGGGTCAGGGTGGGGACGCAGTATTTT.

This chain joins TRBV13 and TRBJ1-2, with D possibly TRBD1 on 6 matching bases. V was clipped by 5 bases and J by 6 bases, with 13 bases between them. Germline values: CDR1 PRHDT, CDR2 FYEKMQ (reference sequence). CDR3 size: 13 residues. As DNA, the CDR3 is TGTGCCAGCAGCACTACAGGGAGTAATGGCTACACCTTC. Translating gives CASSTTGSNGYTF.

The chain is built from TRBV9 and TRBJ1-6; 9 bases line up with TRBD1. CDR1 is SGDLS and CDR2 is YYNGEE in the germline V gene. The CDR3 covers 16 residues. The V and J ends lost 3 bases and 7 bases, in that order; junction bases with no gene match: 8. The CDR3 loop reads CASSAKQGARNSPLHF. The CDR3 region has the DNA TGTGCCAGCAGCGCAAAACAGGGGGCGCGGAATTCACCCCTCCACTTT.

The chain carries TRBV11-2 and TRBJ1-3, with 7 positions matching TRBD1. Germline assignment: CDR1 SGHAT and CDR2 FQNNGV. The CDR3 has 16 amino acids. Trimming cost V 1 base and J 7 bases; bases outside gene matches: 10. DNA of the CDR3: TGTGCCAGCAGCTTAGGGGGAACAGGGGTTTGGAACACCATATATTTT. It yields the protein CASSLGGTGVWNTIYF. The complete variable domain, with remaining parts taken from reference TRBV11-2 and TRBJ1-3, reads EAGVAQSPRYKIIEKRQSVAFWCNPISGHATLYWYQQILGQGPKLLIQFQNNGVVDDSQLPKDRFSAERLKGVDSTLKIQPAKLEDSAVYLCASSLGGTGVWNTIYFGEGSWLTVV.

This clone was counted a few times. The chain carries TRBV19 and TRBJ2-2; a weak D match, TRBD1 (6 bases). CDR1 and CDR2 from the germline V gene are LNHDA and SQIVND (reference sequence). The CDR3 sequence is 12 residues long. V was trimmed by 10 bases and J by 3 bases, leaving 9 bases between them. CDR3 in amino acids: CATKGDTGELFF. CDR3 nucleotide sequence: TGTGCCACAAAGGGGGACACCGGGGAGCTGTTTTTT.

The chain's CDR3 is CASSLDIEAFF. The CDR3 nucleotides are TGTGCCAGCAGTTTGGACATTGAAGCTTTCTTT. The chain combines TRBV28 with TRBJ1-1, with a weak D call TRBD1 (5 bases). Deletions cut 3 bases from V and 7 bases from J, with 6 bases between. CDR1 is MDHEN, CDR2 SYDVKM, per germline. This CDR3 is built from 11 residues.

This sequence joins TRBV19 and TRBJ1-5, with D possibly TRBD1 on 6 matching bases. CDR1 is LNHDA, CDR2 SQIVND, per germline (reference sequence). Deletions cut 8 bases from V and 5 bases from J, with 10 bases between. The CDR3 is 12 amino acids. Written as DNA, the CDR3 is TGTGCCAGTGGGGACAAAGATCAGCCCCAGCATTTT. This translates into CASGDKDQPQHF.